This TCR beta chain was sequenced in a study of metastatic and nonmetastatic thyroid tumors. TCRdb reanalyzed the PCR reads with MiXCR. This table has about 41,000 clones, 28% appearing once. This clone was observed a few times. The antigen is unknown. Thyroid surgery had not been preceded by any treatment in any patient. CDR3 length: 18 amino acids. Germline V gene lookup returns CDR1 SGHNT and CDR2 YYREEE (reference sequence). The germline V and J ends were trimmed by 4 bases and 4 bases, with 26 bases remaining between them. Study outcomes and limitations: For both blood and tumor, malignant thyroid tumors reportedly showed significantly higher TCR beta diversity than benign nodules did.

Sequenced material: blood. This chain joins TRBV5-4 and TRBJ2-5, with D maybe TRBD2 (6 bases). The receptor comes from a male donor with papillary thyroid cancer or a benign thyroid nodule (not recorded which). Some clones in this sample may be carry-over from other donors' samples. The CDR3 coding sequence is TGTGCCAGCAGCCGACCGCCTGGGGGGTGGGGCTCTCCAGAGACCCAGTACTTC. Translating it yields CASSRPPGGWGSPETQYF.